The present TCR beta chain was sequenced within a study of CD4 T cells in relation to SARS-CoV-2 and coronaviruses. General study findings and limits: Pre-pandemic and post-infection samples never came from the same donor.

Data came from immunoSEQ multiplex PCR; TCRdb stores just in-frame clones and leaves some out. The sample carries tens of thousands of clones, roughly 85% recorded once. Remarks on this clone: Its specificity is unknown.

The V gene lost 7 bases and the J gene lost 2 bases, with 15 bases spanning the gap. Germline loops: CDR1 SNHLY, CDR2 FYNNEI. The CDR3 sequence is 14 residues long. The sequencing sample was made of memory CD4+ T cells from PBMCs. The rearrangement joins TRBV2 to TRBJ2-7, with a possible D match to TRBD2 (5 bases). This clonotype was obtained from an adult with COVID-19. This chain's CDR3 is CASIRGPSTYEQYF. The DNA for the CDR3 is TGTGCCAGCATCCGGGGTCCCTCCACCTACGAGCAGTACTTC. The variable domain in full, with the rest retrieved from reference TRBV2 and TRBJ2-7, is EPEVTQTPSHQVTQMGQEVILRCVPISNHLYFYWYRQILGQKVEFLVSFYNNEISEKSEIFDDQFSVERPDGSNFTLKIRSTKLEDSAMYFCASIRGPSTYEQYFGPGTRLTVT.